This T cell receptor beta chain was observed in a study of cytomegalovirus exposure and HLA in healthy donors. A word on this clone: The junction shows a germline mismatch at one end, possibly a read error.

Researchers ran the PCR with 60 Vbeta and 13 Jbeta primers. Repertoires were generated with immunoSEQ multiplex PCR, while TCRdb's copy carries only in-frame clones and drops some. The table has 150,000 to 200,000 clones, about 80% seen once. Germline CDR1 is SGHRS and CDR2 is YFSETQ. This CDR3 is 15 amino acids long. This receptor was identified in a woman in her thirties or forties in good health and CMV-seronegative. The sample consisted of PBMCs. The chain links TRBV5-1 to TRBJ2-5; D possibly corresponds to TRBD2 (6 bases). CDR3 DNA: TGCGTCAGCAGCTCCGGACCCTTGGGGGGAGAGACCCAGTACTTC. Protein sequence: CVSSSGPLGGETQYF.